These 6 T cell receptor beta chains originate from one sample sequenced in a study of blood T cell repertoires in COVID-19. Profiled with immunoSEQ multiplex PCR; TCRdb holds only in-frame clones, not every one. The data show over 90,000 clones, roughly 80% seen once. The sequencing sample was made of peripheral blood. Receptors were obtained from a man aged 55-75 years with active or convalescent COVID-19.

The chain recombines TRBV19 with TRBJ1-1; D not resolved. The germline V gene has CDR1 LNHDA and CDR2 SQIVND (reference sequence). V lost 6 bases and J 6 bases, leaving 11 bases between the germline ends. This CDR3 region has 12 residues. CDR3 loop: CASRIHTAEAFF. The CDR3 coding sequence is TGTGCCAGTAGGATTCACACCGCTGAAGCTTTCTTT.

The count of this clone is one. For the CDR3, the DNA is TGTGCCAGCTCAGGTGAATCCTACAATGAGCAGTTCTTC. This sequence encodes CASSGESYNEQFF. V is TRBV2 and J is TRBJ2-1; the D is unclear. V lost 8 bases, J lost 1 base, and 9 bases lay in between. The CDR3 loop spans 13 amino acids. Germline V CDR1 and CDR2: SNHLY, FYNNEI.

This clone has a handful of counts. V and J are TRBV2 and TRBJ1-2, with D possibly being TRBD1 (5 bases). Germline assignment: CDR1 SNHLY and CDR2 FYNNEI. The CDR3 runs 15 residues. Trimming cost V 3 bases and J 4 bases, with 15 bases left between them. The DNA of the CDR3 is TGTGCCAGCAGTGACCCCTACCAAGGGGCCTATGGCTACACCTTC. The encoded protein is CASSDPYQGAYGYTF. Full variable domain (rest looked up from reference TRBV2 and TRBJ1-2): EPEVTQTPSHQVTQMGQEVILRCVPISNHLYFYWYRQILGQKVEFLVSFYNNEISEKSEIFDDQFSVERPDGSNFTLKIRSTKLEDSAMYFCASSDPYQGAYGYTFGSGTRLTVV.

The chain recombines TRBV11-2 with TRBJ2-7, with 14 bases aligning to TRBD2. Looked up from germline, CDR1 is SGHAT and CDR2 is FQNNGV. The CDR3 is made up of 16 amino acids. With 5 bases clipped from V and 4 bases from J, the junction kept 7 bases outside the gene matches. The CDR3 loop reads CASSAGLAGGRYEQYF. The CDR3 nucleotides are TGTGCCAGCAGCGCCGGACTAGCGGGGGGCAGATACGAGCAGTACTTC.

CDR3: CATSEAGMADTQYF. The CDR3 nucleotides read TGTGCCACCTCCGAAGCGGGAATGGCAGATACGCAGTATTTT. The rearrangement uses TRBV24-1 and TRBJ2-3, with 7 bases aligning to TRBD2. Germline V CDR1 and CDR2: KGHDR, SFDVKD. The CDR3 totals 14 residues. After removal of 9 bases from V and 4 bases from J, the junction contained 9 bases not matched to a gene.

CDR3 nucleotide sequence: TGTGCCTGGAGTGGGCCGACTAGCGGGAGAGTCGAGCAGTACGTC. Protein product: CAWSGPTSGRVEQYV. V usage is TRBV30 and J usage is TRBJ2-7; 12 nucleotides agree with TRBD2. Trimming cost V 1 base and J 6 bases; bases outside gene matches: 7. Germline V gives CDR1 GTSNPN, CDR2 SVGIG (reference sequence). The CDR3 contains 15 residues.